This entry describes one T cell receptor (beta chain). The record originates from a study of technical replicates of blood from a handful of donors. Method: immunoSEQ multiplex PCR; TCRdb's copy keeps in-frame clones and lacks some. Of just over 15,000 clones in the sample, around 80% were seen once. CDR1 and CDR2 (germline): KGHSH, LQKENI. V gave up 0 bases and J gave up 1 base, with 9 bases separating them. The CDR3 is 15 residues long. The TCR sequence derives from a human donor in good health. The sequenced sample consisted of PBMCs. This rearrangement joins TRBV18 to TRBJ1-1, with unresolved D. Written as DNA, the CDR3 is TGTGCCAGCTCACCACCGAGTTCCCAGAACACTGAAGCTTTCTTT. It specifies CASSPPSSQNTEAFF.